This T cell receptor beta chain was obtained from a study of T cell repertoires in cytomegalovirus infection. Study-level background: Public signatures in TCR beta pointed to CMV infection and matching HLA type.

V shed 1 base and J shed 10 bases, with 15 bases lying between them. CDR3 size: 14 residues. Germline-derived CDR1 and CDR2 are LGHNA and YSLEER. TCRdb ran MiXCR on the reads and lists one entry per CDR3 protein. The sample yields some 110,000 distinct CDR3 sequences, 10% seen once. This clonotype has at least ten counts. What it recognizes is unknown. V usage is TRBV4-3 and J usage is TRBJ2-3; maybe TRBD2 (5 bases). This sequence originates from a human donor in good health (CMV status not recorded). Some clones in this sample may be carry-over from other donors' samples. The material sequenced was PBMCs, sequenced either directly or after in vitro stimulation (not recorded which). The CDR3 region has the DNA TGCGCCAGCAGCCAAGGGATTGGGAGCGAACCGCAGTATTTT. Translated: CASSQGIGSEPQYF.